The rows below give T cell receptor beta chains drawn from one sample of a study of T cells expressing NK-cell markers. TCRdb reprocessed the 5' RACE reads and keeps a single row for each CDR3 protein, giving no DNA. The sample data list 500,000 to 700,000 distinct CDR3 sequences. Sequencing was performed on blood T cells: a sorted CD56 or NKG2C T cell subset, CD4+ or CD8+ T cells, or bulk PBMC T cells (not recorded which). The receptors come from a man younger than 30 in good health. Each CDR3 is given with its conserved first and last residue.

cdr3_aa: CASSFSAGSTNEKLFF; j_call: TRBJ1-4; v_call: TRBV12-3/TRBV12-4
cdr3_aa: CASSDRLSSNTGELFF; j_call: TRBJ2-2; v_call: TRBV5-1
cdr3_aa: CASSPTTGQAFF; j_call: TRBJ1-1; v_call: TRBV12-3/TRBV12-4
cdr3_aa: CASSEGLAGGLGYEQFF; j_call: TRBJ2-1; v_call: TRBV25-1
cdr3_aa: CASSYGSGRTEAFF; j_call: TRBJ1-1; v_call: TRBV6-2/TRBV6-3
cdr3_aa: CASSMDRVTEAFF; j_call: TRBJ1-1; v_call: TRBV6-2/TRBV6-3
cdr3_aa: CATSRGPESGRGINEQFF; j_call: TRBJ2-1; v_call: TRBV15
cdr3_aa: CATTSGGSINEQFF; j_call: TRBJ2-1; v_call: TRBV10-3
cdr3_aa: CASRVGLDQGRVPSYGYTF; j_call: TRBJ1-2; v_call: TRBV4-2
cdr3_aa: CASSLAAATYEQYF; j_call: TRBJ2-7; v_call: TRBV12-3/TRBV12-4
cdr3_aa: CASSPGTSTTDTQYF; j_call: TRBJ2-3; v_call: TRBV6-1
cdr3_aa: CSATGTSVTYEQYF; j_call: TRBJ2-7; v_call: TRBV20-1
cdr3_aa: CASGLTGLYTEAFF; j_call: TRBJ1-1; v_call: TRBV12-5
cdr3_aa: CASSLQGAGETQYF; j_call: TRBJ2-5; v_call: TRBV5-1
cdr3_aa: CSVETAGEETQYF; j_call: TRBJ2-5; v_call: TRBV29-1
cdr3_aa: CATSDSALRNEQFF; j_call: TRBJ2-1; v_call: TRBV24-1
cdr3_aa: CASSLRGTGGGSYEQYF; j_call: TRBJ2-7; v_call: TRBV5-1
cdr3_aa: CASSFRTGTGELFF; j_call: TRBJ2-2; v_call: TRBV11-2
cdr3_aa: CAISESFSNTEAFF; j_call: TRBJ1-1; v_call: TRBV10-3
cdr3_aa: CASREEEGPYNEQFF; j_call: TRBJ2-1; v_call: TRBV6-4
cdr3_aa: CASSFGGELHF; j_call: TRBJ1-6; v_call: TRBV12-3/TRBV12-4
cdr3_aa: CASSQTSGSVYEQYF; j_call: TRBJ2-7; v_call: TRBV18
cdr3_aa: CASSTRQVYLGAFF; j_call: TRBJ1-1; v_call: TRBV14
cdr3_aa: CAVRDIFYNEQFF; j_call: TRBJ2-1; v_call: TRBV28
cdr3_aa: CSARAPGQVFYSNQPQHF; j_call: TRBJ1-5; v_call: TRBV20-1
cdr3_aa: CASSYEVSLENNEQFF; j_call: TRBJ2-1; v_call: TRBV6-5
cdr3_aa: CASSITGGQETQYF; j_call: TRBJ2-5; v_call: TRBV5-1
cdr3_aa: CASSGTLLAVSDNEQFF; j_call: TRBJ2-1; v_call: TRBV12-3/TRBV12-4
cdr3_aa: CSARATAGTETQYF; j_call: TRBJ2-5; v_call: TRBV20-1
cdr3_aa: CSVERVGQGALVEQFF; j_call: TRBJ2-1; v_call: TRBV29-1
cdr3_aa: CSAQTIGTPVQETQYF; j_call: TRBJ2-5; v_call: TRBV20-1
cdr3_aa: CASSGGYLGDTQYF; j_call: TRBJ2-3; v_call: TRBV7-9